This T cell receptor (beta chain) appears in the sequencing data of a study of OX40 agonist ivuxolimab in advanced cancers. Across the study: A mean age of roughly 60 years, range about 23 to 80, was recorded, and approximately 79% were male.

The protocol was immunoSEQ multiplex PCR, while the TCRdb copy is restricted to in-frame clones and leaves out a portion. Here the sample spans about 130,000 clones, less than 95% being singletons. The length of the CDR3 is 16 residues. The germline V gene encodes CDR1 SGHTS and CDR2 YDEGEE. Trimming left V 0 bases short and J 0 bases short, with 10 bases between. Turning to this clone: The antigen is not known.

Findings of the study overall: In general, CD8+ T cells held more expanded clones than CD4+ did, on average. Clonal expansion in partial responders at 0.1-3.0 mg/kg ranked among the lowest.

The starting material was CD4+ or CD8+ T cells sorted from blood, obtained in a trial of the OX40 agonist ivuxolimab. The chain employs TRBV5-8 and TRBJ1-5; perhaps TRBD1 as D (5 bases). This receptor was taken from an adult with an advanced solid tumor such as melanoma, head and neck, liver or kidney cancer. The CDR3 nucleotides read TGTGCCAGCAGCTTGGAGGCAGGGTATAGCAATCAGCCCCAGCATTTT. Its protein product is CASSLEAGYSNQPQHF.